This T cell receptor (beta chain) was retrieved from a study of blood T cell repertoires in COVID-19. Sequenced by immunoSEQ multiplex PCR; TCRdb stores in-frame clones only, minus some. The table has over 200,000 clones, roughly 80% seen once. V lost 7 bases, J lost 5 bases, and 18 bases lay in between. There are 14 residues in the CDR3. Germline CDR1 is MNHEY and CDR2 is SVGAGI. V gene TRBV6-5 combines with J gene TRBJ2-7, with D perhaps matching TRBD1 (5 bases). The TCR sequence derives from a human donor in a cohort sampled during active COVID-19. What was sequenced was peripheral blood. CDR3 in amino acids: CASMNQGWSDEQYF. The DNA for the CDR3 is TGTGCCAGCATGAACCAGGGTTGGAGTGACGAGCAGTACTTC.